These 16 T cell receptor beta chains came from one sample sequenced in a study of identical twins. TCRdb re-derived calls from the 5' RACE reads in MiXCR, one entry per CDR3 protein. The repertoire holds 210,000 or so distinct CDR3 sequences, 15% to 20% seen once, with 35% to 45% in the top ten. This sample also belongs to another study, concerning T cells expressing NK-cell markers.

The sequenced sample was CD8+ T cells sorted from blood. Receptors originate from a woman younger than 35 in good health.

This clonotype was detected only a few times. DNA of the CDR3: TGTGCCAGCAGTTTATTGGGGGTATACACTGAAGCTTTCTTT. Translated, it gives CASSLLGVYTEAFF. This rearrangement joins TRBV27 to TRBJ1-1; maybe TRBD1 (5 bases). In germline, CDR1 is MNHEY, CDR2 SMNVEV (reference sequence). V lost 1 base, J lost 3 bases, and 9 bases lay in between. CDR3 length equals 14 residues.

The chain recombines TRBV7-2 with TRBJ2-1; tentatively, D is TRBD2 (6 bases). The CDR3 loop spans 15 amino acids. Germline V gives CDR1 SGHTA, CDR2 FQGNSA. V dropped 5 bases and J dropped 0 bases, with 11 bases sitting between them. CDR3 loop: CASSVLASSYNEQFF. The CDR3 DNA reads as TGTGCCAGCAGCGTACTAGCAAGCTCCTACAATGAGCAGTTCTTC.

The gene calls are TRBV5-5 and TRBJ1-2; perhaps TRBD1 as D (6 bases). Per germline, CDR1 SGHKS and CDR2 YYEKEE (reference sequence). V was shortened by 3 bases and J by 4 bases, with 16 bases between the two germline ends. The CDR3 loop spans 15 amino acids. CDR3: CASSSSGDSIYGYTF. The CDR3, as DNA: TGTGCCAGCAGCTCATCAGGGGACTCGATCTATGGCTACACCTTC.

J is TRBJ2-1 and V is TRBV27, with a weak D call TRBD2 (5 bases). V lost 6 bases and J lost 0, with 9 bases in between. Germline CDR1 MNHEY, CDR2 SMNVEV (reference sequence). The CDR3 runs 14 residues. The CDR3 loop is CASRNRGSYNEQFF. CDR3 DNA: TGTGCCAGCAGAAACCGGGGCTCCTACAATGAGCAGTTCTTC.

This chain connects TRBV20-1 to TRBJ2-1; D is perhaps TRBD2 (5 bases). The germline CDR1 and CDR2 sequences are DFQATT and SNEGSKA (reference sequence). This CDR3 contains 14 residues. Trimming removed 6 bases at V and 2 bases at J, with 14 bases between. This CDR3 reads CSAVDSNTYNEQFF. CDR3 bases: TGCAGTGCCGTGGACTCAAATACCTACAATGAGCAGTTCTTC.

Only a few counts were recorded for this clonotype. The rearrangement uses TRBV27 and TRBJ2-7; D unresolved. The CDR3 length is 13 residues. CDR1 is MNHEY and CDR2 is SMNVEV in the germline V gene (reference sequence). V was cut by 1 base and J by 4 bases, with 8 bases left in between. CDR3 protein: CASSLLSNYEQYF. The DNA for the CDR3 is TGTGCCAGCAGTTTATTGTCCAATTACGAGCAGTACTTC.

This clonotype was seen a handful of times. This chain joins TRBV12-3 or TRBV12-4 and TRBJ1-5, with a possible D match to TRBD1 (5 bases). The CDR3 is made up of 13 amino acids. V gave up 3 bases and J gave up 7 bases, with 10 bases separating them. The CDR3 protein is CASSFGGVQPQHF. The CDR3 DNA reads TGTGCCAGCAGTTTCGGGGGGGTCCAGCCCCAGCATTTT.

As concerns this clonotype: The junction and the germline gene differ at one end; a read error may be behind it. The V gene is TRBV12-3 or TRBV12-4, the J gene TRBJ1-1; unclear D gene. The CDR3 totals 13 residues. Here the CDR3 DNA reads TGTGCCAGCAACGCCGGTTCACGGTCTGAAACTTTCTTT. It codes for CASNAGSRSETFF.

This clonotype has only a few counts. The rearrangement joins TRBV7-6 to TRBJ2-1; 9 bases line up with TRBD2. The CDR3 runs 15 residues. Per germline, CDR1 SGHVS and CDR2 FNYEAQ. V lost 5 bases and J lost 4; bases outside the gene matches: 6. DNA of the CDR3: TGTGCCAGCAGCCCTAGACTAGCGGCTTACAATGAGCAGTTCTTC. Protein: CASSPRLAAYNEQFF.

This clonotype was counted between two and nine times. The chain is built from TRBV11-3 and TRBJ1-1; D is unclear. Germline V gene lookup returns CDR1 SGHNT and CDR2 YENEEA. The CDR3 runs to 12 residues. The germline V and J ends were trimmed by 4 bases and 8 bases, with 11 bases remaining between them. The CDR3 nucleotides read TGTGCCAGCAGCTATGCGGGCCCCGAAGCTTTCTTT. Translation gives CASSYAGPEAFF.

CDR3 in amino acids: CATRDRAVNEQFF. The CDR3 DNA reads as TGTGCCACCAGGGACAGGGCAGTAAATGAGCAGTTCTTC. The V and J genes are TRBV15 and TRBJ2-1, with 8 bases that match TRBD1. The CDR3 sequence is 13 residues long. In germline, CDR1 is LNHNV, CDR2 YYDKDF (reference sequence). After removal of 6 bases from V and 7 bases from J, the junction contained 5 bases not matched to a gene. Supplemented by reference TRBV15 and TRBJ2-1, the full variable domain reads DAMVIQNPRYQVTQFGKPVTLSCSQTLNHNVMYWYQQKSSQAPKLLFHYYDKDFNNEADTPDNFQSRRPNTSFCFLDIRSPGLGDTAMYLCATRDRAVNEQFFGPGTRLTVL.

V and J are TRBV27 and TRBJ2-7; no definite D call. This CDR3 contains 14 residues. Trimming took off 3 bases at V and 0 bases at J, with 9 bases between the two ends. The germline V gene encodes CDR1 MNHEY and CDR2 SMNVEV (reference sequence). CDR3 bases: TGTGCCAGCAGTTTCAAGGAATACTCCTACGAGCAGTACTTC. It is translated as CASSFKEYSYEQYF.

This clonotype has more than one count but fewer than ten. This chain joins TRBV5-1 and TRBJ2-5; D gene ambiguous. The CDR3 consists of 14 residues. V gave up 7 bases and J gave up 4 bases, with 17 bases separating them. Looked up from germline, CDR1 is SGHRS and CDR2 is YFSETQ. In nucleotides, the CDR3 is TGCGCCAGCCGATTTAATGGGGTAGGAGAGACCCAGTACTTC. The encoded protein is CASRFNGVGETQYF.

This clonotype was picked up a small number of times. The chain carries TRBV12-3 or TRBV12-4 and TRBJ2-7; D not resolved. The CDR3 totals 12 residues. V lost 6 bases, J lost 3 bases, and 9 bases lay in between. The chain's CDR3 is CASSSTLYEQYF. CDR3 nucleotides: TGTGCCAGCAGCTCCACCCTCTACGAGCAGTACTTC.

This rearrangement joins TRBV7-6 to TRBJ2-2, with a weak D call TRBD1 (5 bases). Trimming stripped 8 bases from V and 5 bases from J, with 12 bases between. Germline CDR1 and CDR2: SGHVS and FNYEAQ. There are 13 residues in the CDR3. CDR3 nucleotide sequence: TGTGCCAGCGCCAGGGTCGAAACCGGGGAGCTGTTTTTT. It codes for CASARVETGELFF.

This clonotype was seen a handful of times. The chain is built from TRBV5-5 and TRBJ2-7; D not resolved. V lost 0 bases and J lost 1, with 11 bases in between. CDR1 is SGHKS, CDR2 YYEKEE, per germline (reference sequence). CDR3 size: 15 residues. CDR3: CASSLAQRNSYEQYF. The CDR3 coding sequence is TGTGCCAGCAGCTTGGCCCAAAGAAATTCCTACGAGCAGTACTTC.